The next 23 T cell receptor beta chains were all read from a single sample in a study of T cell changes during pregnancy in multiple sclerosis. TCRdb's table, derived via immunoSEQ multiplex PCR, lists solely in-frame clones and lacks some. The table has 42,000 or so clones, roughly 88% seen once. This specimen was CD8+ T cells from peripheral blood mononuclear cells, taken in the first trimester of pregnancy. The receptors derive from a female donor with multiple sclerosis, enrolled in a pregnancy study.

The chain couples TRBV6-5 to TRBJ1-2; weak D call: TRBD1 (6 bases). The CDR3 covers 15 residues. Trimming took off 8 bases at V and 6 bases at J, with 22 bases between the two ends. Germline CDR1 is MNHEY and CDR2 is SVGAGI. The CDR3 nucleotides are TGTGCCAGCGCCCAAGGTGGGGGGGCGGTCAATGGCTACACCTTC. Translating gives CASAQGGGAVNGYTF.

The chain recombines TRBV6-4 with TRBJ2-7; TRBD1 agrees at 8 bases. The J segment lost 3 bases and the V segment lost 6 bases, leaving 4 bases of the junction unmatched. The CDR3 contains 13 residues. Germline CDR1 MRHNA, CDR2 SNTAGT. CDR3 nucleotide sequence: TGTGCCAGCAGCAAAGGGACAGGCTACGAGCAGTACTTC. It is translated as CASSKGTGYEQYF.

The chain is built from TRBV7-2 and TRBJ2-7, with D possibly being TRBD1 (6 bases). The CDR3 totals 14 residues. CDR1 and CDR2 (germline): SGHTA, FQGNSA. The V and J ends lost 1 base and 7 bases respectively, with 14 bases between them. CDR3 protein: CASSLDSGVREQYF. The CDR3 bases are TGTGCCAGCAGCTTAGATTCAGGGGTCCGGGAGCAGTACTTC.

The chain combines TRBV11-3 with TRBJ1-1, with D maybe TRBD1 (5 bases). The germline V gene has CDR1 SGHNT and CDR2 YENEEA. There are 14 residues in the CDR3. The ends were cut back, 5 bases at V and 2 bases at J, with 12 bases in the middle. The CDR3 spells CASSPTGANTEAFF. Here the CDR3 DNA reads TGTGCCAGCAGCCCTACTGGGGCTAACACTGAAGCTTTCTTT.

The chain links TRBV5-8 to TRBJ2-7, with 9 bases aligning to TRBD1. J gave up 1 base and V 3 bases, and 5 bases lay outside the gene matches. Germline loops: CDR1 SGHTS, CDR2 YDEGEE. CDR3 length equals 15 residues. CDR3 protein: CASSSGGTGSYEQYF. The CDR3 coding sequence is TGTGCCAGCAGCTCCGGAGGGACAGGGTCCTACGAGCAGTACTTC.

This chain links TRBV5-1 with TRBJ1-2; TRBD1 aligns across 10 bases. V lost 4 bases to trimming and J lost 2 bases; unmatched junction nucleotides: 11. The CDR3 spans 17 residues. The V gene's germline CDR1 is SGHRS and CDR2 YFSETQ. This chain's CDR3 is CASSLRPTGGANYGYTF. In DNA, the CDR3 is TGCGCCAGCAGCCTCCGACCGACAGGGGGCGCAAACTATGGCTACACCTTC.

This clone is a singleton in its sample. V usage is TRBV6-5 and J usage is TRBJ2-7, with 9 bases identical to TRBD1. The CDR3 has 16 amino acids. Looked up from germline, CDR1 is MNHEY and CDR2 is SVGAGI. With 0 bases clipped from V and 0 bases from J, the junction kept 3 bases outside the gene matches. This CDR3 reads CASSYSGQGYSYEQYF. CDR3 nucleotides: TGTGCCAGCAGTTACTCCGGACAGGGGTACTCCTACGAGCAGTACTTC.

V is TRBV6-5 and J is TRBJ2-7, with 7 bases fitting TRBD1. The germline CDR1 and CDR2 sequences are MNHEY and SVGAGI. J lost 4 bases, V lost 6 bases, and 12 bases had no gene match. The CDR3 is 15 residues long. The CDR3 region is CASSPPGTDLYEQYF. CDR3 DNA sequence: TGTGCCAGCAGCCCTCCCGGGACAGACCTTTACGAGCAGTACTTC.

The V and J genes are TRBV19 and TRBJ2-1; TRBD1 matches 7 bases. The V segment lost 5 bases and the J segment 10 bases; nucleotides outside the gene matches: 5. The CDR3 totals 12 residues. Germline CDR1 reads LNHDA; CDR2 reads SQIVND (reference sequence). The DNA of the CDR3 is TGTGCCAGTAGTGGAACAGGGGACGAGCAGTTCTTC. This codes for CASSGTGDEQFF.

V is TRBV5-5 and J is TRBJ2-5, with D possibly being TRBD2 (6 bases). Germline V gene data show CDR1 as SGHKS and CDR2 as YYEKEE (reference sequence). The CDR3 sequence is 11 residues long. V shed 0 bases and J shed 13 bases, with 10 bases lying between them. The CDR3 region is CASSLVGSRYF. DNA for the CDR3: TGTGCCAGCAGCTTGGTCGGGAGCCGGTACTTC.

The count of this clone is one. The chain combines TRBV11-2 with TRBJ1-1; 9 bases are shared with TRBD1. The germline gives CDR1 SGHAT, CDR2 FQNNGV. V lost 8 bases and J lost 8; bases outside the gene matches: 15. The CDR3 has 15 amino acids. The CDR3 reads CASWPGGQGLPEAFF. CDR3 coding DNA: TGTGCCAGCTGGCCCGGGGGACAGGGATTACCCGAAGCTTTCTTT.

V is TRBV6-5 and J is TRBJ2-2, with a weak D call TRBD1 (7 bases). Germline lookup yields CDR1 MNHEY and CDR2 SVGAGI. V was pared by 6 bases and J by 1 base, with 12 bases between. CDR3 length: 15 residues. The CDR3 here is CASRTGEVNTGELFF. The CDR3 region has the DNA TGTGCCAGCAGAACAGGGGAGGTGAACACCGGGGAGCTGTTTTTT.

V gene TRBV2 combines with J gene TRBJ2-5, with 15 bases lining up with TRBD2. This CDR3 is 16 amino acids long. Trimming took 5 bases from V and 5 from J; bases not matched to a gene: 6. Germline lookup yields CDR1 SNHLY and CDR2 FYNNEI. The CDR3 region has the DNA TGTGCCAGCAGTTGGACTAGCGGGAGGGCCCCGGAGACCCAGTACTTC. It translates to CASSWTSGRAPETQYF.

This clone has just a few counts. The V and J genes are TRBV6-4 and TRBJ2-3; TRBD2 aligns across 8 bases. The J segment lost 0 bases and the V segment lost 4 bases, leaving 3 bases of the junction unmatched. This CDR3 comprises 15 residues. Germline CDR1 reads MRHNA; CDR2 reads SNTAGT. The CDR3: CASSGVAGSTDTQYF. For the CDR3, the DNA is TGTGCCAGCAGTGGCGTAGCGGGGAGCACAGATACGCAGTATTTT.

V is TRBV13 and J is TRBJ2-5; 10 bases are shared with TRBD2. CDR1 is PRHDT, CDR2 FYEKMQ, per germline (reference sequence). This CDR3 has 15 amino acids. J was trimmed by 4 bases and V by 3 bases; bases with no gene match: 5. The CDR3 DNA reads as TGTGCCAGCAGCTTTAGCGGGGGGCCCGGAGAGACCCAGTACTTC. It encodes CASSFSGGPGETQYF.

This rearrangement joins TRBV7-6 to TRBJ2-1, with a weak D call TRBD1 (5 bases). Trimming left V 3 bases short and J 9 bases short, with 12 bases between. This CDR3 contains 13 residues. From germline, CDR1 is SGHVS and CDR2 FNYEAQ. The CDR3 DNA reads TGTGCCAGCAGCTTCTCCCCTGGGGCTGAGCAGTTCTTC. It translates to CASSFSPGAEQFF. Supplemented by reference TRBV7-6 and TRBJ2-1, the full variable domain reads GAGVSQSPRYKVTKRGQDVALRCDPISGHVSLYWYRQALGQGPEFLTYFNYEAQQDKSGLPNDRFSAERPEGSISTLTIQRTEQRDSAMYRCASSFSPGAEQFFGPGTRLTVL.

This rearrangement joins TRBV21-1 to TRBJ2-7; the DNA was not used to check the table's D call, TRBD2. TRBV21-1 is a pseudogene locus. The CDR3 runs to 17 residues. The CDR3 loop is CASSNQGAGGSSYEQYF. CDR3 coding DNA: TGTGCCAGCAGCAACCAAGGAGCGGGAGGGAGCTCCTACGAGCAGTACTTC.

V is TRBV7-9 and J is TRBJ2-7; 12 bases line up with TRBD1. The CDR3 has 17 amino acids. J gave up 6 bases and V 2 bases, and 11 bases lay outside the gene matches. Germline values: CDR1 SEHNR, CDR2 FQNEAQ (reference sequence). The CDR3 loop is CASSLWATGTGGGEQYF. CDR3 sequence (DNA): TGTGCCAGCAGCTTATGGGCAACAGGGACAGGGGGCGGCGAGCAGTACTTC.

This chain connects TRBV6-5 to TRBJ2-5; D might be TRBD2 (6 bases). V gave up 1 base and J gave up 1 base, with 10 bases separating them. The CDR3 extends over 15 amino acids. Germline loops: CDR1 MNHEY, CDR2 SVGAGI. The CDR3 region has the DNA TGTGCCAGCAGTTACTTCGGGGGAACCCAAGAGACCCAGTACTTC. The encoded protein is CASSYFGGTQETQYF.

The chain combines TRBV5-1 with TRBJ2-1; TRBD2 aligns across 8 bases. The CDR3 runs to 14 residues. V shed 3 bases and J 5 bases; nucleotides not matched to a gene: 4. Per the germline V gene, CDR1 is SGHRS and CDR2 is YFSETQ. CDR3 in DNA: TGCGCCAGCAGCTGGACTAGCTATAACAATGAGCAGTTCTTC. Its translation is CASSWTSYNNEQFF.

This chain uses TRBV4-1 with TRBJ2-5; D is uncertain. The CDR3 totals 13 residues. The germline CDR1 and CDR2 sequences are MGHRA and YSYEKL. Trimming took 1 base from V and 7 from J, leaving 10 bases between them. CDR3 nucleotides: TGCGCCAGCAGCCAAGCCCATAGAGGGACCCAGTACTTC. This gives the protein CASSQAHRGTQYF.

V usage is TRBV9 and J usage is TRBJ2-2; D not certain. V was shortened by 0 bases and J by 2 bases, with 11 bases between the two germline ends. Germline loops: CDR1 SGDLS, CDR2 YYNGEE. This CDR3 comprises 16 residues. This CDR3 is CASSVGGSVNTGELFF. The CDR3 bases are TGTGCCAGCAGCGTAGGAGGCAGCGTTAACACCGGGGAGCTGTTTTTT.

The CDR3 sequence: CASSLGRDTQYF. CDR3 nucleotides: TGTGCCAGCAGCCTCGGTCGAGATACGCAGTATTTT. The rearrangement uses TRBV4-2 and TRBJ2-3; D gene ambiguous. The germline V gene encodes CDR1 LGHNA and CDR2 YNFKEQ. The CDR3 is 12 amino acids. With 4 bases removed from V and 5 bases from J, the gap between germline ends came to 7 bases.